This T cell receptor beta chain was identified during a study of cytotoxic CD8 clonotypes in ibrutinib-treated CLL. Background on the study: Response sampling took place at median approximately eleven months of treatment, range 6 to 36. Study-wide points: Circulating CD8+ T-cell counts were tracked by baseline clonality, which exceeded that of age-matched healthy donors. Clonality increased with ibrutinib response but returned toward baseline at progression.

Details on this clone: Its antigen is undetermined.

The CDR3 spans 14 residues. V lost 1 base and J lost 1, with 5 bases in between. The germline CDR1 and CDR2 sequences are SGHVS and FQNEAQ. TCR beta libraries used around 2 micrograms of DNA from cryopreserved PBMCs. Only in-frame clones appear in the TCRdb table, and some are missing; sequencing was by immunoSEQ multiplex PCR. The sample consists of tens of thousands of clones, 56% of them appearing once. J is TRBJ1-5 and V is TRBV7-8; no clear D gene. The receptor was isolated from a human donor with chronic lymphocytic leukemia. This specimen was PBMCs, taken after 24 months of ibrutinib treatment. The CDR3 sequence: CASSLDRSNQPQHF. In DNA, the CDR3 is TGTGCCAGCAGCTTAGATAGGAGCAATCAGCCCCAGCATTTT.